This T cell receptor beta chain derives from a study of shared T cell receptors in the human thymus (dated by TCRdb to the early 2020s). Study-wide context: The study investigated the way shared, self-reactive T-cell receptor alpha chains are produced in the human thymus.

Counted from cysteine to phenylalanine, this CDR3 has 13 amino acids. Only the CDR3 DNA stays, 39 bases, in frame from base 1. As encoded in the germline V gene, CDR1 is MGHRA while CDR2 is YSYEKL. V is clipped by 5 bases and J by 1 base, and the sequence between their germline boundaries is 9 bases long. The library was prepared using the immunoSEQ multiplex PCR assay. The clones in this table, taken by TCRdb from immuneACCESS, are in-frame only. Not every clone is retained; where verified, under half of the shortfall comes from an unresolved V gene, and the cause of the rest is unknown. For this sample the table gives about 710,000 clones, of which roughly 86% were detected only once. The ten biggest clones cover about 0.0094% of the sample. As to this clone: Which antigen it targets is not known. Base quality data are lacking; no much larger clone is found one base away.

These data were likewise used in another study, on human thymus T cells. Per that second paper: In Finland, the donors were immunologically healthy infants who were having open corrective cardiac surgery for congenital heart defects. The thymus tissue came from surgical resects taken out during corrective cardiac surgery. Biased V and J gene segment usage appeared to be present in both thymic and peripheral blood repertoires. According to the related research, thymic TCR repertoires were highly overlapping among unrelated individuals. TCR alpha and beta repertoires from under 10 infant thymus samples and a few related peripheral blood samples were characterized in the study. The cohort included several male and a couple of female infants, with donor ages spanning 7 to 244 days. Thymocytes were released mechanically from tissue and stored at -70 °C as pellets of 10-30 million cells. A QIAsymphony instrument was used to extract genomic DNA from the frozen cell pellets. Using the immunoSEQ multiplex PCR assay, the TCRB and TCRAD loci were amplified from a standardized quantity of quality-controlled genomic DNA. The amplicons spanned the V(D)J region and were long enough to cover the CDR3 and allow V and J genes to be identified. Through the commercial immunoSEQ service, the amplicons were sequenced on an Illumina platform. Corrections for primer bias and sequencing errors followed previously described methods, while TCRAD and TCRB definitions were based on the IMGT database. Repertoires were analysed with immunoSEQ Analyzer 3.0 and VDJTools, covering basic statistics, V/J segment usage, diversity estimates, rarefaction and pairwise overlap. Diversity was estimated with Chao1, ChaoE, Efron-Thisted, Shannon and inverse Simpson indices, and also on datasets down-sampled to the smallest sample. For repertoire overlap, CDR3 nucleotide sequence, V gene and J gene had to match strictly, and clustering was done by Jaccard-based multidimensional scaling. Thymus samples yielded on average around 850,000 unique TCRB clonotypes, compared with 80,000 to 85,000 from blood samples.

Sequencing input: thymocytes. The receptor chain draws on TRBV4-1 and TRBJ2-7, with no reliable assignment of the D segment. The clonotype comes from a boy under three years old with a congenital heart defect. Donor details come from another sample of the same person, matched by shared clones. CDR3 sequence: CASSAGVSYEQYF. The bases are TGCGCCAGCAGCGCTGGAGTATCCTACGAGCAGTACTTC.